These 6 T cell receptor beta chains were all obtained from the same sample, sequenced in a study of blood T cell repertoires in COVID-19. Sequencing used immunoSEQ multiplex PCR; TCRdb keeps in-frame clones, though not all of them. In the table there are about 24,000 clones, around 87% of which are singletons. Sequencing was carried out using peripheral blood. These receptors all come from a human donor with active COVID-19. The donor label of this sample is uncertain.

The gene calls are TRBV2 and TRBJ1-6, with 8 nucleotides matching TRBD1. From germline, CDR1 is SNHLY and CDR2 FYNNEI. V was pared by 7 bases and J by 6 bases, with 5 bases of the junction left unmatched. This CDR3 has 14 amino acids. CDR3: CASNQGASNSPLHF. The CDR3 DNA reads TGTGCCAGCAACCAGGGGGCGTCTAATTCACCCCTCCACTTT. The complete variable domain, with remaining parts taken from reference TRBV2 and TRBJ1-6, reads EPEVTQTPSHQVTQMGQEVILRCVPISNHLYFYWYRQILGQKVEFLVSFYNNEISEKSEIFDDQFSVERPDGSNFTLKIRSTKLEDSAMYFCASNQGASNSPLHFGNGTRLTVT.

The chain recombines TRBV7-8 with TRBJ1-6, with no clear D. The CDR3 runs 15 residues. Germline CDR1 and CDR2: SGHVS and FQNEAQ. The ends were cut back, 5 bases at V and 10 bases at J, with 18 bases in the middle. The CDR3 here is CASSQPGDLGSPLHF. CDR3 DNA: TGTGCCAGCAGCCAGCCCGGGGATTTGGGCTCACCCCTCCACTTT.

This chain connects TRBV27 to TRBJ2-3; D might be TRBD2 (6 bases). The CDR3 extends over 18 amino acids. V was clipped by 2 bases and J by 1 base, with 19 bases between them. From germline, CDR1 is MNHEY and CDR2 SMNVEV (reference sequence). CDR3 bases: TGTGCCAGCAGTTTAAAACCGAGGACTATATCTGGCACAGATACGCAGTATTTT. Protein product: CASSLKPRTISGTDTQYF.

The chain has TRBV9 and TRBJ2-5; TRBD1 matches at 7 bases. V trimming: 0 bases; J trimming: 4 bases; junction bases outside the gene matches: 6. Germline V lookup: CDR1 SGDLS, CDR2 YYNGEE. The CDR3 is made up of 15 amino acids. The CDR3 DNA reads TGTGCCAGCAGCGTAGACGGGGCAGGGGGAGAGACCCAGTACTTC. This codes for CASSVDGAGGETQYF. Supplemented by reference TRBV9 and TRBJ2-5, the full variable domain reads DSGVTQTPKHLITATGQRVTLRCSPRSGDLSVYWYQQSLDQGLQFLIQYYNGEERAKGNILERFSAQQFPDLHSELNLSSLELGDSALYFCASSVDGAGGETQYFGPGTRLLVL.

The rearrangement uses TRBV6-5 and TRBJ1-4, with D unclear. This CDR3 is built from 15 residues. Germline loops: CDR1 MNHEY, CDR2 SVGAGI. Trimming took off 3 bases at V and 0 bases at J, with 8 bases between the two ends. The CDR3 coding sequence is TGTGCCAGCAGTTATACCCAGGCAACTAATGAAAAACTGTTTTTT. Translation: CASSYTQATNEKLFF.

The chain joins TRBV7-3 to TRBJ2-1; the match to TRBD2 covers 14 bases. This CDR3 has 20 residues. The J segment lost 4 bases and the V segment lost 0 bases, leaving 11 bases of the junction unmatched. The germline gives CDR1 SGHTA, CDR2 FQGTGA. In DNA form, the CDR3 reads TGTGCCAGCAGCTTAACGGGGACCCGGACTAGCGGGAGGCGGTACAATGAGCAGTTCTTC. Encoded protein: CASSLTGTRTSGRRYNEQFF. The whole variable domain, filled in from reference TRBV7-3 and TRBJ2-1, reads GAGVSQTPSNKVTEKGKYVELRCDPISGHTALYWYRQSLGQGPEFLIYFQGTGAADDSGLPNDRFFAVRPEGSVSTLKIQRTERGDSAVYLCASSLTGTRTSGRRYNEQFFGPGTRLTVL.